The 9 T cell receptor beta chains in this list originate from one sample, sequenced in a study of identical twins. MiXCR, run by TCRdb on the 5' RACE reads, gives a single entry per CDR3 protein. The sample carries 1.5 million to 2 million distinct CDR3 sequences, around a third recorded once. The sample was cord blood. The receptors stem from a newborn girl in good health.

This clonotype has just a few counts. The chain is built from TRBV20-1 and TRBJ1-1, with D hard to call. Germline V lookup: CDR1 DFQATT, CDR2 SNEGSKA (reference sequence). The CDR3 is made up of 11 amino acids. V lost 5 bases, J lost 7 bases, and 11 bases lay in between. This chain's CDR3 is CSALNKGEAFF. The CDR3 region has the DNA TGCAGTGCTCTAAACAAGGGTGAAGCTTTCTTT.

This clonotype was found a few times. DNA for the CDR3: TGCAGTGCTAGAGATCCCCGGACAGGTTGGGGCTCCTACGAGCAGTACTTC. Translation gives CSARDPRTGWGSYEQYF. The V gene is TRBV20-1, the J gene TRBJ2-7; 7 bases agree with TRBD1. There are 17 residues in the CDR3. V was pared by 0 bases and J by 0 bases, with 11 bases of the junction left unmatched. CDR1 is DFQATT, CDR2 SNEGSKA, per germline (reference sequence).

This clonotype came up many times. The chain employs TRBV10-3 and TRBJ2-7; D may be TRBD2 (6 bases). The CDR3 is 13 residues long. CDR1 is ENHRY, CDR2 SYGVKD, per germline. V lost 4 bases and J lost 3, with 10 bases in between. The CDR3 nucleotides read TGTGCCATCAGTGCGGGAGTATGCTACGAGCAGTACTTC. This encodes CAISAGVCYEQYF.

The V and J genes are TRBV2 and TRBJ2-1, with TRBD2 matching 10 bases. This CDR3 is 16 amino acids long. The germline CDR1 and CDR2 sequences are SNHLY and FYNNEI. The trim removed 2 bases at V and 4 bases at J, leaving 5 bases unmatched. Written as DNA, the CDR3 is TGTGCCAGCAGTGAAATCAGCGGGGGGGCATACAATGAGCAGTTCTTC. Protein: CASSEISGGAYNEQFF.

With regard to this clonotype: This could be a read error, since a much larger clone is one nucleotide away. The rearrangement links TRBV2 to TRBJ1-1; 9 bases align to TRBD1. Unmatched junction bases numbered 1, after V lost 7 bases and J lost 1 base. CDR1 is SNHLY and CDR2 is FYNNEI in the germline V gene. The CDR3 extends over 13 amino acids. CDR3 in amino acids: CASMDRGNTEAFF. CDR3 in DNA: TGTGCCAGCATGGACAGGGGGAACACTGAAGCTTTCTTT.

Details on this clonotype: The junction departs from the called germline gene at one end, perhaps through a read error. The rearrangement links TRBV20-1 to TRBJ2-7, with TRBD2 as a possible D gene (5 bases). Germline values: CDR1 DFQATT, CDR2 SNEGSKA (reference sequence). This CDR3 is built from 12 residues. The CDR3 bases are TGCAGTGCTCGAGACTACCTCCCCGAGCAGTACTTC. Its translation: CSARDYLPEQYF.

This clonotype showed up just once. The chain has TRBV12-3 or TRBV12-4 and TRBJ2-1; 7 bases align to TRBD1. TRBJ2-7 matches the DNA end more closely, so the J call is doubtful. The CDR3 is made up of 15 amino acids. In DNA form, the CDR3 reads TGTGCCAGCAGTTTAGCCGACACAGGGGTCAATGAGCAGTACTTC. It yields the protein CASSLADTGVNEQYF.

This clonotype was detected many times. The V gene is TRBV5-1, the J gene TRBJ2-1, with a possible D match to TRBD1 (5 bases). The CDR3 spans 15 residues. V lost 2 bases to trimming and J lost 6 bases, with 15 bases between them. Germline V gene lookup returns CDR1 SGHRS and CDR2 YFSETQ. Written as DNA, the CDR3 is TGCGCCAGCAGCTTACCGACAAGGGGCCTCAATGAGCAGTTCTTC. This translates into CASSLPTRGLNEQFF.

This clonotype was observed many times. The chain links TRBV6-2 or TRBV6-3 to TRBJ2-1; the D is unclear. Looked up from germline, CDR1 is MNHEY and CDR2 is SVGEGT. Trimming cost V 2 bases and J 10 bases, with 9 bases left between them. The CDR3 is 12 amino acids. DNA of the CDR3: TGTGCCAGCAGTTACGGGCAGGCCGAGCAGTTCTTC. Protein sequence: CASSYGQAEQFF.